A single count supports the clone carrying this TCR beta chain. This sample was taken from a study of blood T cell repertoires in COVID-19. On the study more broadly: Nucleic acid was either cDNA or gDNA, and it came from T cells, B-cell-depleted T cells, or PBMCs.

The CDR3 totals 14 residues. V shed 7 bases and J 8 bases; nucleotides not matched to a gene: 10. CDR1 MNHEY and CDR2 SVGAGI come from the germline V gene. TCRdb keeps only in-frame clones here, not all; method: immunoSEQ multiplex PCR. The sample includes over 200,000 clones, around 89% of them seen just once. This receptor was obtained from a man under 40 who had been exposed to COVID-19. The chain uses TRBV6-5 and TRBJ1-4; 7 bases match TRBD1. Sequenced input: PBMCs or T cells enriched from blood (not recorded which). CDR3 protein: CASKNDRAGEKLFF. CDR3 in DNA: TGTGCCAGCAAAAATGACAGGGCCGGGGAAAAACTGTTTTTT.